Below, 12 T cell receptor beta chains from the same sample are listed, as sequenced in a study of graft-versus-host responses after intestinal transplantation. Profiling relied on immunoSEQ multiplex PCR, and the TCRdb table lists in-frame clones only, not all of them. The sample yields roughly 7,700 clones, roughly 93% seen once. This specimen consisted of PBMCs, obtained 11 days after intestinal transplantation. These receptors originate from a human patient who received an intestinal transplant, so some T cells may come from the graft donor.

The V call is TRBV28, the J call TRBJ1-1; D not resolved. Per the germline V gene, CDR1 is MDHEN and CDR2 is SYDVKM. The V and J ends lost 4 bases and 1 base respectively, with 10 bases between them. The CDR3 length is 14 residues. The CDR3 region has the DNA TGTGCCAGCAGTTCGTGGCAGGAGAACACTGAAGCTTTCTTT. Its protein is CASSSWQENTEAFF.

The rearrangement links TRBV4-2 to TRBJ2-3, with TRBD2 identical over 10 bases. This CDR3 contains 18 residues. V trimming: 0 bases; J trimming: 1 base; junction bases outside the gene matches: 7. The germline V gene encodes CDR1 LGHNA and CDR2 YNFKEQ. The CDR3 DNA sequence: TGTGCCAGCAGCCAAGAGTTTACCCTAGCGGGGGGCACAGATACGCAGTATTTT. Amino acid sequence: CASSQEFTLAGGTDTQYF.

The chain has TRBV2 and TRBJ2-1; TRBD2 is a possible D gene (5 bases). The length of the CDR3 is 11 residues. CDR1 is SNHLY and CDR2 is FYNNEI in the germline V gene. V lost 7 bases and J 7 bases, leaving 8 bases between the germline ends. The CDR3 is CASNRLNEQFF. CDR3 DNA: TGTGCCAGCAACAGACTAAATGAGCAGTTCTTC.

This chain links TRBV5-4 with TRBJ1-5; D may be TRBD1 (6 bases). CDR1 is SGHNT, CDR2 YYREEE, per germline (reference sequence). This CDR3 has 17 residues. Trimming cost V 3 bases and J 0 bases, with 16 bases left between them. The CDR3 loop is CASSSEGGEDSNQPQHF. CDR3 coding DNA: TGTGCCAGCAGCTCGGAAGGGGGGGAAGATAGCAATCAGCCCCAGCATTTT.

The chain employs TRBV5-1 and TRBJ1-4, with 8 bases identical to TRBD1. The V gene's germline CDR1 is SGHRS and CDR2 YFSETQ. Trimming at V came to 3 bases and at J to 0 bases, leaving 1 base not matched to a gene. The CDR3 loop spans 15 amino acids. CDR3 in DNA: TGCGCCAGCAGCTGGGGACAGGCAACTAATGAAAAACTGTTTTTT. Translating gives CASSWGQATNEKLFF.

The chain recombines TRBV19 with TRBJ2-1; the D gene is possibly TRBD2 (6 bases). The V end lost 2 bases, the J end lost 0 bases, and 8 bases lay between the germline ends. Germline CDR1 reads LNHDA; CDR2 reads SQIVND (reference sequence). The CDR3 sequence is 15 residues long. The CDR3 nucleotides read TGTGCCAGTAGTATATCCGGGAGCTCCTACAATGAGCAGTTCTTC. Translation: CASSISGSSYNEQFF.

The gene calls are TRBV6-5 and TRBJ1-4; D not resolved. CDR3 length: 15 residues. Trimming removed 5 bases from V and 7 bases from J, with 17 bases in between. CDR1 MNHEY and CDR2 SVGAGI come from the germline V gene. CDR3 DNA sequence: TGTGCCAGCAGTCCCACATGGGGTGGGAGTGAAAAACTGTTTTTT. Protein sequence: CASSPTWGGSEKLFF.

V usage is TRBV6-1 and J usage is TRBJ1-5; weak D call: TRBD1 (5 bases). The V gene lost 7 bases and the J gene lost 2 bases, with 12 bases spanning the gap. CDR1 and CDR2 (germline): MNHNS, SASEGT. This CDR3 contains 14 residues. CDR3: CASTDGGGNQPQHF. DNA of the CDR3: TGTGCCAGCACCGACGGGGGAGGCAATCAGCCCCAGCATTTT.

This chain uses TRBV6-4 with TRBJ2-7; TRBD2 agrees at 16 bases. This CDR3 comprises 20 residues. The J segment lost 5 bases and the V segment lost 6 bases, leaving 19 bases of the junction unmatched. CDR1 MRHNA and CDR2 SNTAGT come from the germline V gene. The CDR3 sequence: CASSLEMSGTSGGAGDEQYF. In DNA, the CDR3 is TGTGCCAGCAGCCTAGAAATGAGCGGGACTAGCGGGGGGGCCGGCGACGAGCAGTACTTC.

This chain joins TRBV27 and TRBJ2-7; TRBD2 matches at 7 bases. Per germline, CDR1 MNHEY and CDR2 SMNVEV (reference sequence). CDR3 size: 15 residues. Trimming took 7 bases from V and 3 from J; bases not matched to a gene: 12. The CDR3 DNA is TGTGCCAGCAACGCGTGGGAGGGTAACCTCTACGAGCAGTACTTC. It yields the protein CASNAWEGNLYEQYF.

V gene TRBV5-5 combines with J gene TRBJ1-2; possible D gene TRBD1, 6 bases. Germline CDR1 reads SGHKS; CDR2 reads YYEKEE (reference sequence). The ends were cut back, 6 bases at V and 0 bases at J, with 12 bases in the middle. The CDR3 is 14 amino acids. CDR3 coding DNA: TGTGCCAGCACGACAGGATCAACTAACTATGGCTACACCTTC. Its translation is CASTTGSTNYGYTF.

The V gene is TRBV9, the J gene TRBJ2-3, with TRBD1 identical over 7 bases. The CDR3 runs 15 residues. V shed 0 bases and J 3 bases; nucleotides not matched to a gene: 4. Germline values: CDR1 SGDLS, CDR2 YYNGEE. The CDR3: CASSVEDRATDTQYF. The DNA of the CDR3 is TGTGCCAGCAGCGTAGAAGACAGGGCGACAGATACGCAGTATTTT. Full variable domain (rest looked up from reference TRBV9 and TRBJ2-3): DSGVTQTPKHLITATGQRVTLRCSPRSGDLSVYWYQQSLDQGLQFLIQYYNGEERAKGNILERFSAQQFPDLHSELNLSSLELGDSALYFCASSVEDRATDTQYFGPGTRLTVL.